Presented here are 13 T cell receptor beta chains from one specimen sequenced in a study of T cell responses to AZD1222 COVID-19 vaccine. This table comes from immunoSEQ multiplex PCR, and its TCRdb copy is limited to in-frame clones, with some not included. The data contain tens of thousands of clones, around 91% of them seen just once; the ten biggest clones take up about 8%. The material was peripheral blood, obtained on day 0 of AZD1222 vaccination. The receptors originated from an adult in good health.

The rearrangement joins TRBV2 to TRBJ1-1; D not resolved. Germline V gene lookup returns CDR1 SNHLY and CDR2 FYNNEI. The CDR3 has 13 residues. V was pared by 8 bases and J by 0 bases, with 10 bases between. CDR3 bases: TGTGCCAGCCAGACAAATCTGAACACTGAAGCTTTCTTT. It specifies CASQTNLNTEAFF.

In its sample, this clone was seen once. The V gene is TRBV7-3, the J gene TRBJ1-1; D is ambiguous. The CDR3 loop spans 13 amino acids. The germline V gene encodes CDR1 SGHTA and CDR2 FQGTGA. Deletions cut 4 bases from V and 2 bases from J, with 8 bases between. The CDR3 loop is CASSSPGNTEAFF. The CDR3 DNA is TGTGCCAGCAGCTCTCCAGGAAACACTGAAGCTTTCTTT.

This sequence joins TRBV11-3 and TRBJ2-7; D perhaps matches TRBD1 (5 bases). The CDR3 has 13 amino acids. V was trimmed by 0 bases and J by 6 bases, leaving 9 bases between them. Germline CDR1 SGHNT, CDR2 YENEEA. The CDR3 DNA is TGTGCCAGCAGCTTAGAGGACAACTCCGAGCAGTACTTC. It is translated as CASSLEDNSEQYF.

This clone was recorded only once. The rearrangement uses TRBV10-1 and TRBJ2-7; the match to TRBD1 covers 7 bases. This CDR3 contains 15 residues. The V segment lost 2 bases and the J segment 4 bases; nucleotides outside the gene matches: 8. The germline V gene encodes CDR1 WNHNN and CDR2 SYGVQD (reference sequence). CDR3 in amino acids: CASSETGVEVYEQYF. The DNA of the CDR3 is TGCGCCAGCAGTGAGACAGGGGTGGAGGTATACGAGCAGTACTTC.

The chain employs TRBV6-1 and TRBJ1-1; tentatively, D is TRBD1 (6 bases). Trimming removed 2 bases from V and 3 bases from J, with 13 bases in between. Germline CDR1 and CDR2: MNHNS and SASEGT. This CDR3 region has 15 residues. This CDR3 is CASSEIGGLYTEAFF. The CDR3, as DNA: TGTGCCAGCAGTGAAATTGGGGGCCTATACACTGAAGCTTTCTTT.

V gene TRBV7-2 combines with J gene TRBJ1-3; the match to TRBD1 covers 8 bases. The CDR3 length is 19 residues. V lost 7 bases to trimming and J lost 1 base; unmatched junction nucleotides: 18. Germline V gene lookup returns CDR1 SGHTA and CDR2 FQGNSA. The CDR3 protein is CASTPWAGGHPTSGNTIYF. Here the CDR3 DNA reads TGTGCCAGCACCCCCTGGGCAGGGGGCCACCCCACGTCTGGAAACACCATATATTTT.

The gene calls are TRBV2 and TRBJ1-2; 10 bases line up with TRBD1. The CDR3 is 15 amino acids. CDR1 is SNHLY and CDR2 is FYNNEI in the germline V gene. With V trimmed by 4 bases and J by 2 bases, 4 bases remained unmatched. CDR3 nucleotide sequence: TGTGCCAGCAGTGGACAGGGGGCTAAAAACTATGGCTACACCTTC. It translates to CASSGQGAKNYGYTF.

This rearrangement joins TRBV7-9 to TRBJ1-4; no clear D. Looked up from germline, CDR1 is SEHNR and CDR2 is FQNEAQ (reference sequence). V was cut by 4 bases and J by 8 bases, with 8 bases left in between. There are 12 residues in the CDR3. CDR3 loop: CASSSSEEKLFF. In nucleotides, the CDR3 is TGTGCCAGCAGCTCCAGTGAGGAAAAACTGTTTTTT.

In nucleotides, the CDR3 is TGTGCCAGCAGCCAAGGGTCGGCAGGAGGGAGTTTCGGATCACCCCTCCACTTT. Its protein product is CASSQGSAGGSFGSPLHF. The rearrangement joins TRBV3-1 (or the pseudogene TRBV3-2) to TRBJ1-6; D gene ambiguous. The CDR3 is 18 residues long. CDR1 and CDR2 (germline): LGHDT, YNNKEL (reference sequence). The ends were cut back, 1 base at V and 10 bases at J, with 23 bases in the middle.

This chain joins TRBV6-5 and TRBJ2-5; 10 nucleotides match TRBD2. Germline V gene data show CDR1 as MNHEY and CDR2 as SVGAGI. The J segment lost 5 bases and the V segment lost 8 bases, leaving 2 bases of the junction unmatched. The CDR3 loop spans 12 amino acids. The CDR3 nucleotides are TGTGCCAGCCGGACTAGCGGCGAGACCCAGTACTTC. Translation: CASRTSGETQYF.

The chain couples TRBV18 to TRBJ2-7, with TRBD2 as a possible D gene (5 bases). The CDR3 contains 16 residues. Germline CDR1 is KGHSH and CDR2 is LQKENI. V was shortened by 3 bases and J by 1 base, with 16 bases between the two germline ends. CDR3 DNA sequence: TGTGCCAGCTCACCCCTAAGCGGCTTCGGGTCCTACGAGCAGTACTTC. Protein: CASSPLSGFGSYEQYF.

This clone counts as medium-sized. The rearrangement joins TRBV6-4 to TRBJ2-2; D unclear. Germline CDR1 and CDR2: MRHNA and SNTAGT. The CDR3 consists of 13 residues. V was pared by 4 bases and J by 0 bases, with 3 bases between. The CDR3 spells CASSATNTGELFF. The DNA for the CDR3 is TGTGCCAGCAGTGCGACGAACACCGGGGAGCTGTTTTTT.

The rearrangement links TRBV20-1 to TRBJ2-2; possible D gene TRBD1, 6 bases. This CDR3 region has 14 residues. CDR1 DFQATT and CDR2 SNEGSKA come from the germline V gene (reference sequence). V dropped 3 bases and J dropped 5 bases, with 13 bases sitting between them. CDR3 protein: CSASEQGWTGELFF. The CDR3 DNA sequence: TGCAGTGCTAGTGAACAGGGCTGGACCGGGGAGCTGTTTTTT.